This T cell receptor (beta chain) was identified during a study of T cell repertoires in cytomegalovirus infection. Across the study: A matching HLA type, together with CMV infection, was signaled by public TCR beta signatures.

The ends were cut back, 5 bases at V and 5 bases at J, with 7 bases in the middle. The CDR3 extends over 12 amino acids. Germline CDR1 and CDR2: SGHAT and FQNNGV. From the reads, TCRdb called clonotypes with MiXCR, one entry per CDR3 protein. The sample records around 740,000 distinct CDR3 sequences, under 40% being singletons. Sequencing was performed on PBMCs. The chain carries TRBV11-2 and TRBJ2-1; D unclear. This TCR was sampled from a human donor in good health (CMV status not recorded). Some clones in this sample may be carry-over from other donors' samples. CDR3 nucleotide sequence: TGTGCCAGCAGCCCGTCTAACAATGAGCAGTTCTTC. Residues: CASSPSNNEQFF.